This T cell receptor beta chain was identified during a study of OX40 agonist ivuxolimab in advanced cancers. Study-wide background: Administration of intravenous ivuxolimab to patients occurred every 2 weeks at 0.01 to 10 mg/kg. A diagnosis of hepatocellular carcinoma, melanoma, renal cell or head and neck cancer was present in dose-escalation patients.

Blood sampling took place at baseline, cycle 4 day 1, and cycle 7 day 1. Notes on the study in general: Among the lowest peripheral clonal expansion occurred in 0.1-3.0 mg/kg partial responders.

With V trimmed by 8 bases and J by 3 bases, 10 bases remained unmatched. The CDR3 totals 15 residues. Germline V lookup: CDR1 MDHEN, CDR2 SYDVKM. TCRdb keeps only in-frame clones here, not all; method: immunoSEQ multiplex PCR. The table lists nearly 80,000 clones, around 92% of them singletons. This clone is a singleton in its sample. Its target is unknown. The J gene is TRBJ2-7, the V gene TRBV28; 10 nucleotides match TRBD2. Here the sequenced sample was CD4+ or CD8+ T cells sorted from blood, taken in a trial of the OX40 agonist ivuxolimab. The receptor comes from an adult with an advanced solid tumor such as melanoma, head and neck, liver or kidney cancer. The CDR3 nucleotides are TGTGCCAGCGGAAGGATCTTAGCGGGAGGCTACGAGCAGTACTTC. Protein sequence: CASGRILAGGYEQYF.